A selection of T cell receptor beta chains follows, all from one sample in a study of T cells in Graves' hyperthyroidism and ophthalmopathy. TCRdb independently ran MiXCR on the multiplex PCR reads; one entry per CDR3 protein. The table lists 500,000 to 800,000 distinct CDR3 sequences, about 15% of them singletons, with 9.5% to 15% in the top ten. The sample taken for sequencing was blood. The source is a woman in her forties or fifties with Graves' ophthalmopathy. The CDR3 runs from the conserved cysteine through the conserved F or W. The D gene is left open where the match is weak. Clone size is given for some rows only: seen once, a few or many times, or a class if the clone is expanded.

abundance: few
v_gene: TRBV12-5
j_gene: TRBJ2-7
d_gene: TRBD2
len: 19
CDR3aa: CASGLVILTSGNTSYEQYF
CDR3nt: TGTGCTAGTGGTTTGGTAATTTTGACTAGCGGGAATACCTCCTACGAGCAGTACTTC

abundance: -
v_gene: TRBV7-2
j_gene: TRBJ2-1
d_gene: TRBD2
len: 16
CDR3aa: CASSYAGTRMLGEQFF
CDR3nt: TGTGCCAGCAGCTACGCCGGGACTAGGATGTTGGGTGAGCAGTTCTTC

abundance: many
v_gene: TRBV28
j_gene: TRBJ1-2
d_gene: -
len: 14
CDR3aa: CASSLFTGESGYTF
CDR3nt: TGTGCCAGCAGTTTATTTACGGGGGAGTCTGGCTACACCTTC

abundance: -
v_gene: TRBV6-1
j_gene: TRBJ2-1
d_gene: TRBD2
len: 14
CDR3aa: CASSEWEGLGEQFF
CDR3nt: TGTGCCAGCAGTGAGTGGGAGGGCCTAGGTGAGCAGTTCTTC

abundance: many
v_gene: TRBV7-9
j_gene: TRBJ2-7
d_gene: TRBD1
len: 12
CDR3aa: CASGQDRYEQYF
CDR3nt: TGTGCCAGCGGACAGGACCGCTACGAGCAGTACTTC

abundance: -
v_gene: TRBV27
j_gene: TRBJ2-1
d_gene: TRBD1
len: 15
CDR3aa: CASNPGQPGLNEQFF
CDR3nt: TGTGCCAGCAACCCGGGACAGCCGGGGTTAAATGAGCAGTTCTTC

abundance: many
v_gene: TRBV29-1
j_gene: TRBJ2-1
d_gene: TRBD2
len: 15
CDR3aa: CSVGSLAASYNEQFF
CDR3nt: TGCAGCGTTGGATCCCTAGCGGCCTCCTACAATGAGCAGTTCTTC

abundance: -
v_gene: TRBV20-1
j_gene: TRBJ1-2
d_gene: -
len: 11
CDR3aa: CSVWRAEGYTF
CDR3nt: TGCAGTGTGTGGAGAGCTGAGGGCTACACCTTC

abundance: -
v_gene: TRBV10-3
j_gene: TRBJ1-4
d_gene: -
len: 16
CDR3aa: CAISESYGTRVEKLFF
CDR3nt: TGTGCCATCAGTGAGTCATATGGGACGCGAGTGGAAAAACTGTTTTTT

abundance: -
v_gene: TRBV7-9
j_gene: TRBJ1-4
d_gene: -
len: 16
CDR3aa: CASSLGGARTNEKLFF
CDR3nt: TGTGCCAGCAGCCTAGGGGGGGCGCGGACTAATGAAAAACTGTTTTTT

abundance: -
v_gene: TRBV7-8
j_gene: TRBJ2-7
d_gene: TRBD2
len: 14
CDR3aa: CASSEGLASYEQYF
CDR3nt: TGTGCCAGCAGCGAGGGACTAGCGTCCTACGAGCAGTACTTC

abundance: many
v_gene: TRBV29-1
j_gene: TRBJ2-5
d_gene: TRBD2
len: 15
CDR3aa: CSVNWAGGPQETQYF
CDR3nt: TGCAGCGTTAATTGGGCGGGAGGGCCACAAGAGACCCAGTACTTC

abundance: -
v_gene: TRBV29-1
j_gene: TRBJ2-1
d_gene: TRBD2
len: 20
CDR3aa: CSVDGLRTSGLRSSYNEQFF
CDR3nt: TGCAGCGTTGATGGGCTTCGGACTAGCGGTCTTAGGAGCTCCTACAATGAGCAGTTCTTC

abundance: many
v_gene: TRBV28
j_gene: TRBJ2-7
d_gene: TRBD2
len: 15
CDR3aa: CASSFAREASYEQYF
CDR3nt: TGTGCCAGCAGTTTTGCCCGGGAGGCGTCCTACGAGCAGTACTTC

abundance: many
v_gene: TRBV20-1
j_gene: TRBJ1-1
d_gene: -
len: 14
CDR3aa: CSARDPRGVGEAFF
CDR3nt: TGCAGTGCTAGAGACCCCCGGGGGGTGGGTGAAGCTTTCTTT